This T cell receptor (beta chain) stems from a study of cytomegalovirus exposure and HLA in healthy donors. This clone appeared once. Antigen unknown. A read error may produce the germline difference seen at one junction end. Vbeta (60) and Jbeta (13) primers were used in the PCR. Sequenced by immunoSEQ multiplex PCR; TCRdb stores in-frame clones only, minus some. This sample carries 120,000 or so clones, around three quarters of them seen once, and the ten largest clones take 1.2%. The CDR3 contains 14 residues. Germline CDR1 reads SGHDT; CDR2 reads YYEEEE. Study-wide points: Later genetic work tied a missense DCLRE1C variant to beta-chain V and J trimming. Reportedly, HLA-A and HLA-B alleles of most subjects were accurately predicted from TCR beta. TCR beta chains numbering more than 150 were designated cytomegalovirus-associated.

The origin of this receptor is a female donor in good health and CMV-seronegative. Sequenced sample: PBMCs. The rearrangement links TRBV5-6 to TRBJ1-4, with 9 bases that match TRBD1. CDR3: CASSWRGGRDRARF. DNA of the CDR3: TGTGCCAGCAGCTGGCGCGGTGGTCGGGACAGGGCCCGTTTT.